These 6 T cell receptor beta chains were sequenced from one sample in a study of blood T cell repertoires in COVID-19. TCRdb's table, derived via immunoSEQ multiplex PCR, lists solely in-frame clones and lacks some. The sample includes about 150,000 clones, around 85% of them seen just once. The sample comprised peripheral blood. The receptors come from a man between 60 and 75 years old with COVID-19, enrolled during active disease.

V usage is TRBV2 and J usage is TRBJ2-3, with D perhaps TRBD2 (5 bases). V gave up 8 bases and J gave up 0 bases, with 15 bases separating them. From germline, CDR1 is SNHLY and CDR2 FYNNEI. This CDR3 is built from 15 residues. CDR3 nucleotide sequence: TGTGCCAGCCTAGAGGAGGCGGTTAGCACAGATACGCAGTATTTT. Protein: CASLEEAVSTDTQYF.

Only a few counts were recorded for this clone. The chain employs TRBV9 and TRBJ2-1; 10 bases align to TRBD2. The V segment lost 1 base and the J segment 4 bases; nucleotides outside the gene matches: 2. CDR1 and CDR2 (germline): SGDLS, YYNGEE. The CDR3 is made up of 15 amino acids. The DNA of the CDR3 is TGTGCCAGCAGCGTAACTAGCGGGGAATACAATGAGCAGTTCTTC. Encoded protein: CASSVTSGEYNEQFF.

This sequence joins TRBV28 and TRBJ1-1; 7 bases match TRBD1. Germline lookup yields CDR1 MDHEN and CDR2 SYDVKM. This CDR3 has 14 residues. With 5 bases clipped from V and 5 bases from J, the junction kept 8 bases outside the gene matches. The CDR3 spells CASSETGYGTEAFF. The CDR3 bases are TGTGCCAGCAGTGAGACAGGGTACGGAACTGAAGCTTTCTTT.

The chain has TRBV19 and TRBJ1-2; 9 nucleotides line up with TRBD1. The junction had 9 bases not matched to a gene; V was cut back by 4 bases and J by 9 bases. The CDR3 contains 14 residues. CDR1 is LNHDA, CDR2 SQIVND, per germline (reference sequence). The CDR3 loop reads CASSTAGTGSRYTF. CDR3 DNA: TGTGCCAGTAGTACGGCCGGGACAGGGAGTCGCTACACCTTC.

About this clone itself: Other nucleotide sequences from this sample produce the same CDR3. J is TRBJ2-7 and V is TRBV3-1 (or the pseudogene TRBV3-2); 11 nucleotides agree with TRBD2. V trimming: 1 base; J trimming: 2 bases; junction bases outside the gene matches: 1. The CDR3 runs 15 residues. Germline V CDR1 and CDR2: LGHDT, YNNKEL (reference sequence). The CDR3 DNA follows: TGTGCCAGCAGCCAAGGGACTAGCGGGCCCTACGAGCAGTACTTC. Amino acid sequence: CASSQGTSGPYEQYF.

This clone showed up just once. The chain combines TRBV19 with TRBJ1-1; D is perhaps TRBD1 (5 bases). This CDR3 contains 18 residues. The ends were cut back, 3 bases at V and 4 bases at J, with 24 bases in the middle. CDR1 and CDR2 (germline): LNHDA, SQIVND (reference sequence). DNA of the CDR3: TGTGCCAGTAGTATTATGGGGGGTAGGCAGTTGGTGGGCACTGAAGCTTTCTTT. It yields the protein CASSIMGGRQLVGTEAFF.